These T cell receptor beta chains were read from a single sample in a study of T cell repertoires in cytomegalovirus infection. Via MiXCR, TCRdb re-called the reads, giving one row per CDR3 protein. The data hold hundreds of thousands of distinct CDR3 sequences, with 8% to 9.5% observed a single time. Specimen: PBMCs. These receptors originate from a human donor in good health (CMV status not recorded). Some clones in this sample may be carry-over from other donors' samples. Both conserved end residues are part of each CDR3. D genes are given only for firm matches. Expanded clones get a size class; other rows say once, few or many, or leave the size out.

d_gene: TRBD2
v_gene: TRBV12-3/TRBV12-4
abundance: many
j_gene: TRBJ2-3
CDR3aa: CASVSSGSTDTQYF
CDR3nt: TGTGCCAGTGTATCTAGCGGTAGCACAGATACGCAGTATTTT

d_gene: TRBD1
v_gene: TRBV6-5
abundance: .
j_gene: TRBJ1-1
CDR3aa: CASSYLGTAPNTEAFF
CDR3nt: TGTGCCAGCAGTTACTTAGGGACAGCACCGAACACTGAAGCTTTCTTT

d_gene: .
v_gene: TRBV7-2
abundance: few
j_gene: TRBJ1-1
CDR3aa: CASRIGQNTEAFF
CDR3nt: TGTGCCAGCAGAATCGGACAGAACACTGAAGCTTTCTTT

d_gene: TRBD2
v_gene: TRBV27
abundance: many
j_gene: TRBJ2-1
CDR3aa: CASSFAGTSTYNEQFF
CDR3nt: TGTGCCAGCAGTTTCGCCGGGACTAGTACCTACAATGAGCAGTTCTTC

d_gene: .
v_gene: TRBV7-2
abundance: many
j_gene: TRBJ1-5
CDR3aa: CASSLVWGGQPQHF
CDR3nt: TGTGCCAGCAGCTTAGTATGGGGAGGTCAGCCCCAGCATTTT

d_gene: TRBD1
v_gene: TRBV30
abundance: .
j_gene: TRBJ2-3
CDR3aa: CAWSRGQGSTDTQYF
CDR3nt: TGTGCCTGGAGTAGAGGACAGGGTAGCACAGATACGCAGTATTTT

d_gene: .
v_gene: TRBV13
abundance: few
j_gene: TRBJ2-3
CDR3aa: CASSFLLWEPQGTDTQYF
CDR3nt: TGTGCCAGCAGCTTTCTGCTGTGGGAGCCCCAGGGGACAGATACGCAGTATTTT

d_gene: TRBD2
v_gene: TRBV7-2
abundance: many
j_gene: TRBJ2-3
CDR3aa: CASSSLSGGADTQYF
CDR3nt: TGTGCCAGCAGCTCCCTCAGCGGGGGGGCAGATACGCAGTATTTT

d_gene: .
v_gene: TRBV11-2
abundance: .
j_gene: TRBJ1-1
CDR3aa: CASSLSVGPRNTEAFF
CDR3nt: TGTGCCAGCAGCTTATCGGTGGGGCCAAGGAACACTGAAGCTTTCTTT

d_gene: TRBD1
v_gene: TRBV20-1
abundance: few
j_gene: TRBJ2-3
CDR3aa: CSASRRDRNTQYF
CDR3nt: TGCAGTGCTAGTCGACGGGACAGGAACACGCAGTATTTT

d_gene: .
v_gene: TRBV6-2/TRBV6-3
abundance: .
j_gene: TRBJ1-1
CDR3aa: CASSYDGDQAFF
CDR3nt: TGTGCCAGCAGTTACGACGGGGATCAAGCTTTCTTT

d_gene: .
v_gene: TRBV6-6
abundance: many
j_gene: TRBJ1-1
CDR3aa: CASRLGIPRLDTEAFF
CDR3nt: TGTGCCAGCAGGCTGGGGATCCCGAGGTTGGATACTGAAGCTTTCTTT

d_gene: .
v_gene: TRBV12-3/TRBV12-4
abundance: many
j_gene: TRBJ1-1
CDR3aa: CASRAHLRNTEAFF
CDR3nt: TGTGCCAGCAGAGCCCACCTGAGGAACACTGAAGCTTTCTTT

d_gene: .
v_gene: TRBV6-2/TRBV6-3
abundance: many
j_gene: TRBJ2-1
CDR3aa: CASSYEQLRQFF
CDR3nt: TGTGCCAGCAGTTACGAACAGCTACGGCAGTTCTTC

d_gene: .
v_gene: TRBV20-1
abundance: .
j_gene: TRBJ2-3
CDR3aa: CSARSLSTDTQYF
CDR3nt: TGCAGTGCTAGATCACTAAGCACAGATACGCAGTATTTT

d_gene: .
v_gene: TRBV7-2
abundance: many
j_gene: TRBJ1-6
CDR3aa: CASSLGPNSPLHF
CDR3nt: TGTGCCAGCAGCTTGGGACCGAATTCACCCCTCCACTTT

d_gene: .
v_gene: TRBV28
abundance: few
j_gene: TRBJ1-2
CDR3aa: CASHRLNYGYTF
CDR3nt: TGTGCCTCGCACAGACTTAACTATGGCTACACCTTC

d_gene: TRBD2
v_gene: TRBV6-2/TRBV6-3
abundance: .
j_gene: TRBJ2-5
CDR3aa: CASTTAGLAIETQYF
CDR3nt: TGTGCCAGCACTACGGCCGGACTAGCCATAGAGACCCAGTACTTC

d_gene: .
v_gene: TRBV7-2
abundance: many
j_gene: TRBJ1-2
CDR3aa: CASSLGHNYGYTF
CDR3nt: TGTGCCAGCAGCTTGGGACACAACTATGGCTACACCTTC

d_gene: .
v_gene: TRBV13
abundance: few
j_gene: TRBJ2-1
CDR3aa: CASGEGPRTNNEQFF
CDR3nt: TGTGCCAGCGGCGAGGGCCCACGCACCAACAATGAGCAGTTCTTC

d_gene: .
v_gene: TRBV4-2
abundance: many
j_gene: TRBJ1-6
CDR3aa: CASSFSDSQGNSPLHF
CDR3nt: TGTGCCAGCAGCTTCAGCGACAGTCAGGGGAATTCACCCCTCCACTTT

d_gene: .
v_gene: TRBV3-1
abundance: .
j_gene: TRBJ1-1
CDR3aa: CASSQDQGMNTEAFF
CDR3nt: TGTGCCAGCAGCCAAGATCAGGGTATGAACACTGAAGCTTTCTTT

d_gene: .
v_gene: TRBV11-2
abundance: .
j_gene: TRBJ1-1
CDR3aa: CASSLEGHSSYEAFF
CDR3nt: TGTGCCAGCAGCTTAGAGGGGCACAGTTCTTATGAAGCTTTCTTT

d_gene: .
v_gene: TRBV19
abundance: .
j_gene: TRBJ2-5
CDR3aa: CASSATGIPAETQYF
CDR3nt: TGTGCCAGTAGTGCCACAGGGATCCCCGCAGAGACCCAGTACTTC

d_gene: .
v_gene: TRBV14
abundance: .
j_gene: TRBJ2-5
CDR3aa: CASSQDNRRQETQYF
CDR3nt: TGTGCCAGCAGCCAAGATAACCGGAGACAAGAGACCCAGTACTTC

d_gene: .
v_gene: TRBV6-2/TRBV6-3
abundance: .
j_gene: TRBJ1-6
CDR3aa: CASPTAYYNSPLHF
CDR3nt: TGTGCCAGCCCTACGGCTTACTATAATTCACCCCTCCACTTT

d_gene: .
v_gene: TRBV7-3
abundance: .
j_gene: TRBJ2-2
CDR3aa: CASSYTRVPGELFF
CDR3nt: TGTGCCAGCAGCTATACTAGGGTACCCGGGGAGCTGTTTTTT

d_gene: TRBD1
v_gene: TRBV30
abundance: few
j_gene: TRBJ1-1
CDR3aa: CAWSGQGSTEAFF
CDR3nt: TGTGCCTGGAGTGGACAGGGGTCCACTGAAGCTTTCTTT

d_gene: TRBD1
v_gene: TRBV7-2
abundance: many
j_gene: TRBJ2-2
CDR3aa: CASSEQGQGVWTGELFF
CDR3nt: TGTGCCAGCAGCGAACAGGGACAGGGGGTATGGACCGGGGAGCTGTTTTTT

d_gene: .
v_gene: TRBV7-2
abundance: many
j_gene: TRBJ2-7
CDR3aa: CASSFPRGGNPYEQYF
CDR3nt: TGTGCCAGCAGCTTCCCGCGAGGGGGGAACCCCTACGAGCAGTACTTC

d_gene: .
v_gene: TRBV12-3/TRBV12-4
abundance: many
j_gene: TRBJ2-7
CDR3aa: CASSLRAGNHGEQYF
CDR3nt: TGTGCCAGCAGTTTAAGGGCAGGTAATCACGGGGAGCAGTACTTC

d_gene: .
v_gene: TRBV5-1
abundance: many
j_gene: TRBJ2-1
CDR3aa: CASSLDKGRISYNEQFF
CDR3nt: TGCGCCAGCAGCTTGGATAAGGGACGGATCTCCTACAATGAGCAGTTCTTC

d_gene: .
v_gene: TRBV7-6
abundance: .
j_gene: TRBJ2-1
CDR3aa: CASSARLVGGEQFF
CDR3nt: TGTGCCAGCTCAGCGAGACTAGTGGGTGGTGAGCAGTTCTTC

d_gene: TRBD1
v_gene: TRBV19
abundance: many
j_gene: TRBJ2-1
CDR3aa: CASRYDRVIRGEQFF
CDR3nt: TGTGCCAGTAGATACGACAGGGTAATACGAGGTGAGCAGTTCTTC

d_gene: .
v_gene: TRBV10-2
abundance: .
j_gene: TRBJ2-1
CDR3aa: CASSGAGRGYYNEQFF
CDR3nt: TGCGCCAGCAGTGGGGCGGGCCGGGGGTACTACAATGAGCAGTTCTTC

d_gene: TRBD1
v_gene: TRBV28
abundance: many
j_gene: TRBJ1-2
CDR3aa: CASSSLRKQGVPYGYTF
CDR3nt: TGTGCCAGCAGTTCCCTACGAAAACAGGGGGTCCCCTATGGCTACACCTTC

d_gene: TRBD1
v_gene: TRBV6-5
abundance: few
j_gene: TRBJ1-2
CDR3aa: CASRQGQGNGYTF
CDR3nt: TGTGCCAGCAGGCAGGGACAGGGGAATGGCTACACCTTC

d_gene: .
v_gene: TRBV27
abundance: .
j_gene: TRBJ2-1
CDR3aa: CASSPTSRWDEQFF
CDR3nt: TGTGCCAGCAGTCCGACTAGTCGGTGGGATGAGCAGTTCTTC

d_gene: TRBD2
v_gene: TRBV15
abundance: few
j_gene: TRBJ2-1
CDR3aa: CATSRNKTSGGPPSSYNEQFF
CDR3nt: TGTGCCACCAGCAGAAATAAGACTAGCGGGGGCCCACCTAGCTCCTACAATGAGCAGTTCTTC

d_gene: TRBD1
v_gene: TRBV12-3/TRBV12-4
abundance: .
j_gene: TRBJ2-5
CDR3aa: CASSLAGGSETQYF
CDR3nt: TGTGCCAGCAGTTTAGCAGGGGGCAGTGAGACCCAGTACTTC

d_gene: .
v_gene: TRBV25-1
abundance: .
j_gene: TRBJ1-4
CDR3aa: CASSESFLAREKLFF
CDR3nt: TGTGCCAGCAGTGAATCGTTCCTGGCGCGGGAAAAACTGTTTTTT

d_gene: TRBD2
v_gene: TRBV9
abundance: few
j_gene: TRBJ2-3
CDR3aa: CASSGRTSGAGDTQYF
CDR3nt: TGTGCCAGCAGCGGGAGGACTAGCGGGGCGGGGGATACGCAGTATTTT

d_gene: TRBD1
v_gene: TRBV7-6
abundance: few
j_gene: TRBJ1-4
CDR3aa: CGSRDSREKLFF
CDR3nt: TGTGGCAGTCGGGACAGCCGTGAAAAACTGTTTTTT

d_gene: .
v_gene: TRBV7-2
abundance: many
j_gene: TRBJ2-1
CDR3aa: CASSLGPAGTYNEQFF
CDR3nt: TGTGCCAGCAGCTTAGGCCCAGCGGGTACATACAATGAGCAGTTCTTC

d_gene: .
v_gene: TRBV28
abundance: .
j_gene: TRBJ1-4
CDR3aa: CASNSGGGNEKLFF
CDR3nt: TGTGCCAGCAATTCGGGCGGGGGAAATGAAAAACTGTTTTTT

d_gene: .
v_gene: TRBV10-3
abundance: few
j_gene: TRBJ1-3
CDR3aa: CAITDDRPGNTIYF
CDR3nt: TGTGCCATCACCGACGACAGACCTGGAAACACCATATATTTT

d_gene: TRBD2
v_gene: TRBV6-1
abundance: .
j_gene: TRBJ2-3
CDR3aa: CASSQGLAETDTQYF
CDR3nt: TGTGCCAGCAGCCAGGGACTAGCGGAGACAGATACGCAGTATTTT

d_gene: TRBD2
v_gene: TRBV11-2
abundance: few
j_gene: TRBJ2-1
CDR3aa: CASSLAGRGIINEQFF
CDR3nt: TGTGCCAGCAGCCTAGCGGGAAGGGGGATAATCAATGAGCAGTTCTTC

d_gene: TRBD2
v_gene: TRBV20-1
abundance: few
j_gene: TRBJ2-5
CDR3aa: CSARREEWETQYF
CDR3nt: TGCAGTGCTAGGCGGGAGGAGTGGGAGACCCAGTACTTC

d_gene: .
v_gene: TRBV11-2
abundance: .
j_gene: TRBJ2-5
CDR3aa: CASSLGAREVETQYF
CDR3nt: TGTGCCAGCAGCTTAGGGGCTAGGGAGGTGGAGACCCAGTACTTC

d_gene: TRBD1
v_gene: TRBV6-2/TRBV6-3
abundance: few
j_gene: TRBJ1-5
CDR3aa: CASSEWTGPHQPQHF
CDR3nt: TGTGCCAGCAGTGAATGGACAGGGCCCCATCAGCCCCAGCATTTT

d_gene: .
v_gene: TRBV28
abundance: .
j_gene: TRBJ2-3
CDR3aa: CASRRFGAEDTQYF
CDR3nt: TGTGCCAGCAGGCGGTTCGGCGCGGAAGATACGCAGTATTTT

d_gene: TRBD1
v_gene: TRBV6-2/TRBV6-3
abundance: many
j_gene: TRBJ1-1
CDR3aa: CASSRDSPVNTEAFF
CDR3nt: TGTGCCAGCAGCCGGGACAGTCCAGTGAACACTGAAGCTTTCTTT

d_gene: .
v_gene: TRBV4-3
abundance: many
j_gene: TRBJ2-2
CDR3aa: CASSQSSRSGELFF
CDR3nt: TGCGCCAGCAGCCAGTCTAGCCGGAGCGGGGAGCTGTTTTTT

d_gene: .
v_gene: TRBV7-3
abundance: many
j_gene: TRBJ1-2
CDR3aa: CASSRTANYGYTF
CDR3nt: TGTGCCAGCAGCCGGACAGCTAACTATGGCTACACCTTC

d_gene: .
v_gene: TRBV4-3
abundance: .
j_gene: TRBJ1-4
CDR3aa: CASSQDNPLARGGEKLFF
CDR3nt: TGCGCCAGCAGCCAAGATAATCCGTTAGCCCGGGGGGGTGAAAAACTGTTTTTT

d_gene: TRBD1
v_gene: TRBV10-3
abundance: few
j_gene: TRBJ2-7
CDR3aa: CAIRDTGGSPPEQYF
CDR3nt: TGTGCCATCAGGGATACAGGGGGATCTCCCCCCGAGCAGTACTTC